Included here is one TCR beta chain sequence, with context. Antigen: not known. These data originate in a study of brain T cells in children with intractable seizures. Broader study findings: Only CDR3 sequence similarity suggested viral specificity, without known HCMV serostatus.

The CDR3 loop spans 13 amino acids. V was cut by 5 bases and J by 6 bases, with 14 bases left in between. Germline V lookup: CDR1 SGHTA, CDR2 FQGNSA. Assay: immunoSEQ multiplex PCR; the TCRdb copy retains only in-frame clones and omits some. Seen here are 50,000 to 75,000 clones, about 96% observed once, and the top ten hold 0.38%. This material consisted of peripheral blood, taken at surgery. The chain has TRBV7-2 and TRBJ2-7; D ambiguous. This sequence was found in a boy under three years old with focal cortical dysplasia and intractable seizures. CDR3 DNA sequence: TGTGCCAGCAGCACGGCAATGGTCGCCGAGCAGTACTTC. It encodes CASSTAMVAEQYF. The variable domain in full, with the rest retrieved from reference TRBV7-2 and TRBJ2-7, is GAGVSQSPSNKVTEKGKDVELRCDPISGHTALYWYRQSLGQGLEFLIYFQGNSAPDKSGLPSDRFSAERTGGSVSTLTIQRTQQEDSAVYLCASSTAMVAEQYFGPGTRLTVT.